The sequence of this T cell receptor beta chain was determined in a study of shared clonotypes between healthy human individuals. The CDR3 covers 12 residues. Trimming took 4 bases from V and 8 from J, leaving 11 bases between them. CDR1 MDHEN and CDR2 SYDVKM come from the germline V gene. Terminally differentiated effector memory CD45RA+ cells were left out of the naive CD8 fraction, which was CD45RO-negative and positively selected for CCR7. Researchers ran the assay at a deep level. In the authors' workflow: Filtering differed since immunoSEQ provided only junctions, with no quality scores. Assay: immunoSEQ multiplex PCR; the TCRdb copy retains only in-frame clones and omits some. The V and J calls and the clone size are those of that table, but D and trimming were determined from the DNA. Seen here are around 2,000,000 clones, just over 90% observed once, and the top ten hold 1.7%.

This sequence originates from a man between 18 and 35 years old in good health. Some clones in this sample may be carry-over from other donors' samples. Sequencing was performed on naive CD8+ T cells from PBMCs. This chain connects TRBV28 to TRBJ1-2, with TRBD1 as a possible D gene (5 bases). The CDR3 coding sequence is TGTGCCAGCAGTTCCCCCACAGGCGGCTACACCTTC. This translates into CASSSPTGGYTF.